The entry below gives a single T cell receptor (beta chain) sequence along with its context. The sample comes from a study of blood T cell repertoires in COVID-19. Study at large: COVID-19 samples, acute and convalescent, were from the United States, Italy and Spain.

Clones were sequenced by immunoSEQ multiplex PCR, and TCRdb holds only the in-frame ones, with some missing. The sample lists around 250,000 clones, approximately 88% occurring once. Seattle patients were enrolled during active infection and followed longitudinally. The sequencing input was peripheral blood. The source of this sequence is a woman between 70 and 85 years old with COVID-19, enrolled during active disease.

CDR3 protein: CASSGGQGRGEQYF. CDR3 in DNA: TGTGCCAGCAGTGGGGGACAGGGACGAGGCGAGCAGTACTTC. The chain couples TRBV2 to TRBJ2-7, with 9 bases lining up with TRBD1. The junction had 7 bases not matched to a gene; V was cut back by 4 bases and J by 6 bases. The length of the CDR3 is 14 residues. Germline V gene lookup returns CDR1 SNHLY and CDR2 FYNNEI.